These T cell receptor beta chains were read from a single sample in a study of T cells after yellow fever vaccination. TCRdb re-called the 5' RACE reads with MiXCR, one entry per CDR3 protein. The data contain just over 250,000 distinct CDR3 sequences, about 5.2% of them singletons. The specimen was CD4+ T cells sorted from PBMCs, collected on the day of the yellow fever booster vaccination. These receptors were obtained from a man younger than 35 who received the YFV17D yellow fever vaccine. Each CDR3 is given without its conserved first and last residue.

TRBV6-5	ASSSTGGKSGELF
TRBV5-1	ASSLQGGDEQF
TRBV12-3/TRBV12-4	ASSRYRTF
TRBV27	ASRPQTGGAF
TRBV29-1	SVDPSGGVRETQY
TRBV5-1	ASSRSSGGAGNEQF
TRBV7-8	ASSLVAGGLVSYNEQF
TRBV20-1	SARGQGAGNTIY
TRBV7-7	ASSFIDGETQY
TRBV20-1	SASRSEQY
TRBV20-1	SATKDREGGEQY
TRBV20-1	SASPGVNTEAF
TRBV5-1	ASSGRAGGVGYT
TRBV7-2	ASSLAHRGHGYT
TRBV4-3	ASSQEVGANVLT
TRBV29-1	SVSSGLRYGYT
TRBV4-3	ASSQNGNTIY
TRBV9	ASSVVGASGNTIY
TRBV20-1	SARGGRPGYGYT
TRBV12-5	ASGLDRGPTDTQY
TRBV12-3/TRBV12-4	ASCISRGLTGELF
TRBV18	ASSPGLAGGFLETQY
TRBV6-5	ASSYLGTFSPSSGANVLT
TRBV28	ASSPADFYNEQF
TRBV4-2	ASSQGAGQDRNTEAF
TRBV10-3	ATQPQGSGQPQH
TRBV4-3	ASRGGAYNEQF
TRBV20-1	SAEARQETQY
TRBV6-5	ASSYQGYEQY
TRBV7-2	ASSFRGLDRGYT
TRBV10-3	AISESIGQWTGRFTGELF
TRBV19	ASSRQGRLETQY
TRBV12-3/TRBV12-4	ASRGYRGLTEAF
TRBV19	ASSTPGGRGMNTEAF
TRBV7-2	ASSPQVTGNTIY
TRBV7-9	ASSAGTGDFSTNEKLF